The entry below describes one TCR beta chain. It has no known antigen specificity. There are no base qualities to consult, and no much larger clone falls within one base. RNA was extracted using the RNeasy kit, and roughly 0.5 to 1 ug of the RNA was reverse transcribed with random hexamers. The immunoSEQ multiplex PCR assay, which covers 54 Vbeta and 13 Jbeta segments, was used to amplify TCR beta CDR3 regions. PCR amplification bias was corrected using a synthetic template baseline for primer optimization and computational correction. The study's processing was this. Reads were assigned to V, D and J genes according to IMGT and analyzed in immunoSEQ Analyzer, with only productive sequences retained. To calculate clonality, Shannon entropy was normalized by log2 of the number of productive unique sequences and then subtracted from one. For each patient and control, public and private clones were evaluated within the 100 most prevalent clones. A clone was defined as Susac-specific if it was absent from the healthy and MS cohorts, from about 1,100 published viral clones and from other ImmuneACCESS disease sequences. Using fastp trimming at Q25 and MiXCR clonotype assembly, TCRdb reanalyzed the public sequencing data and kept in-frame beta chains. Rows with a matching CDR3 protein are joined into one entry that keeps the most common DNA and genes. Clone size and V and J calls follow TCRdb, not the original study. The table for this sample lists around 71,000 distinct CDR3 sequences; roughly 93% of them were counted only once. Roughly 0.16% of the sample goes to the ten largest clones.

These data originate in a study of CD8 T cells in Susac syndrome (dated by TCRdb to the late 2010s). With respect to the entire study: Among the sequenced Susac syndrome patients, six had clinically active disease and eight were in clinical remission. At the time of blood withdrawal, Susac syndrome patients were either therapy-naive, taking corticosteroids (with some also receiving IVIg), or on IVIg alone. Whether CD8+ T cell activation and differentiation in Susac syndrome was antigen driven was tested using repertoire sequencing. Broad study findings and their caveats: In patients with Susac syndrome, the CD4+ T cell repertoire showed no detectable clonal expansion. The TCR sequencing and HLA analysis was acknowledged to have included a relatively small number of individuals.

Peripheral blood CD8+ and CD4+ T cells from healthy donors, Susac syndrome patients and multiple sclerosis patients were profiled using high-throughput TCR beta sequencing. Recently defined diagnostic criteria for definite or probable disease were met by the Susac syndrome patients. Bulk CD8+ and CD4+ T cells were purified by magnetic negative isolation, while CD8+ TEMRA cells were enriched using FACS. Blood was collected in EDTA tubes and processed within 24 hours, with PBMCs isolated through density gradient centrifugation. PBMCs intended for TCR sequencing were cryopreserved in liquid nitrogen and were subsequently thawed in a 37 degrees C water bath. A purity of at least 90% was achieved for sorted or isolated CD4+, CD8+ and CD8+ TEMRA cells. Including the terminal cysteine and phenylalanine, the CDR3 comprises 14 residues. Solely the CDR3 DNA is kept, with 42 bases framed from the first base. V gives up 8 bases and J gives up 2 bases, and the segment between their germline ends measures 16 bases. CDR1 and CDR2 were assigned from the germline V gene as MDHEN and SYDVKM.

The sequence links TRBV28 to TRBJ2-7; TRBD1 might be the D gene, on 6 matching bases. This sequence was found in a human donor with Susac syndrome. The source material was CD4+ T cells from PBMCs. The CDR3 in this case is CASATGTPTYEQYF. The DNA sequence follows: TGTGCCAGCGCAACCGGGACACCCACCTACGAGCAGTACTTC.